This TCR beta chain was profiled in a study of T cell repertoires in cytomegalovirus infection. Study-wide context: It can be stated that public TCR beta signatures indicated CMV infection as well as a matching HLA type.

General observations from the study: HLA-C-restricted CMV clonotypes gave the most frequent clonotype in two of eight donors.

With regard to this clonotype: No antigen is known for it. Just one base apart from a much larger clone, this may be a read error.

In TCRdb, the reads were re-called with MiXCR into one record per CDR3 protein. The table lists approximately 990,000 distinct CDR3 sequences, approximately 30% of them singletons. The sequence derives from a human donor in good health (CMV status not recorded). Some clones in this sample may be carry-over from other donors' samples. The sequencing here drew on cultured CD8+ T cells from PBMCs, taken from culture after CMV antigen stimulation.

The DNA for the CDR3 is TGTACCAGCAGCTTAGCGAGGAAGGGGGGGGGAGACTATGGCTACACCTTC. It encodes CTSSLARKGGGDYGYTF. The chain couples TRBV7-2 to TRBJ1-2, with D maybe TRBD1 (6 bases). The germline V gene has CDR1 SGHTA and CDR2 FQGNSA. This CDR3 contains 17 residues. The ends were cut back, 0 bases at V and 3 bases at J, with 17 bases in the middle.